What follows is one T cell receptor (beta chain) and its context. What it binds is not known. This entry comes from a study of cytomegalovirus exposure and HLA in healthy donors. About the study: About 80 million unique TCRs from HLA-typed donors made up an early data release.

Overall study findings and caveats: It was likely that a cluster of highly shared sequence variants was a sequencing artifact.

The donors gave bone marrow, and they were healthy. Unrecorded immune exposure was likely among donors, who were nominally healthy when sampled. V lost 5 bases and J 1 base, leaving 8 bases between the germline ends. The germline V gene has CDR1 SGHTA and CDR2 FQGTGA. The CDR3 contains 13 residues. It was with 60 Vbeta and 13 Jbeta primers that the PCR ran. Clones were read by immunoSEQ multiplex PCR, and TCRdb kept only the in-frame ones, dropping some. The data contain some 180,000 clones, almost 75% of them singletons. The rearrangement uses TRBV7-3 and TRBJ1-1; D gene ambiguous. The sample was PBMCs. This receptor was obtained from a woman aged 18-30 years in good health and CMV-seropositive. In nucleotides, the CDR3 is TGTGCCAGCAGCCTCGGTCGGAACACTGAAGCTTTCTTT. This gives the protein CASSLGRNTEAFF. Based on the CDR3 plus reference TRBV7-3 and TRBJ1-1, the full variable domain is GAGVSQTPSNKVTEKGKYVELRCDPISGHTALYWYRQSLGQGPEFLIYFQGTGAADDSGLPNDRFFAVRPEGSVSTLKIQRTERGDSAVYLCASSLGRNTEAFFGQGTRLTVV.